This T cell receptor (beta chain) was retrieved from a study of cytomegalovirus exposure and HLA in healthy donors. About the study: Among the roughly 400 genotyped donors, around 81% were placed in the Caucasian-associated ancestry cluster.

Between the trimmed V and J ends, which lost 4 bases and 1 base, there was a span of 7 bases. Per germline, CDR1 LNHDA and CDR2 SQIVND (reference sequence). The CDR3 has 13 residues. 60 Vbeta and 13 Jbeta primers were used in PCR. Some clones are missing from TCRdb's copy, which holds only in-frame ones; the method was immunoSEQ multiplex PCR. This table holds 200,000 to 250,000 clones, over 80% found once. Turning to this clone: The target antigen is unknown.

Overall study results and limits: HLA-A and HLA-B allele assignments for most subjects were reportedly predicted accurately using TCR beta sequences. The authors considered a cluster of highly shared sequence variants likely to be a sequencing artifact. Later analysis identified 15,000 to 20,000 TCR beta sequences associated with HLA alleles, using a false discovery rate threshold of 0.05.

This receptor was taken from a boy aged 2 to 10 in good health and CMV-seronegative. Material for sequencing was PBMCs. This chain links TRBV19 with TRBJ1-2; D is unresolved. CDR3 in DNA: TGTGCCAGTAGTACAGGACTTAACTATGGCTACACCTTC. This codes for CASSTGLNYGYTF.